The TCR beta chain under discussion was sequenced for a study of T-cell memory formation after mild COVID-19. Findings and caveats of the study: The study found balanced CD4/CD8 in clones contracting day 15 to 85 and a CD4+ lean in later expanders.

Only a few counts were recorded for this clonotype. What it recognizes is unknown. The authors produced TCR alpha and TCR beta cDNA libraries with sample barcodes and UMIs by 5'RACE using constant-segment primers. TCRdb redid the calling of the 5' RACE reads with MiXCR, one entry per CDR3 protein. The sample lists under 150,000 distinct CDR3 sequences, 15% to 20% seen once, with 11% to 15% in the top ten. The V end was cut by 1 base, the J end by 7 bases, with 16 bases between. CDR1 SEHNR and CDR2 FQNEAQ come from the germline V gene (reference sequence). The CDR3 runs to 15 residues. The receptor comes from an adult woman who had mild COVID-19 (a few samples of this study predate the infection). Cell type and time point are not known. Material for sequencing was PBMCs or a T cell subset sorted from them (not recorded which). The chain uses TRBV7-9 and TRBJ1-2; tentatively, D is TRBD1 (6 bases). In nucleotides, the CDR3 is TGTGCCAGCAGCTTAGAGGGCAGGGGAATCAGTGGCTACACCTTC. It specifies CASSLEGRGISGYTF.